The source of this TCR beta chain is a study of blood T cell repertoires in COVID-19. Study-wide context: Sources were T cells, B-cell-depleted T cells, or PBMCs; the material itself was cDNA or gDNA.

About this clone itself: Mismatch with germline at one junction end may stem from a read error.

Germline V lookup: CDR1 SEHNR, CDR2 FQNEAQ (reference sequence). The CDR3 is 15 residues long. TCRdb's table, derived via immunoSEQ multiplex PCR, lists solely in-frame clones and lacks some. The sample lists roughly 430,000 clones, roughly 86% occurring once. This receptor was obtained from a woman aged 40 to 50 with acute COVID-19. Specimen: PBMCs or T cells enriched from blood (not recorded which). The V gene is TRBV7-9, the J gene TRBJ2-5; 12 nucleotides match TRBD2. The CDR3 region has the DNA TGTGCCAGCAGCCTAGCGGGGGGGCCAGTCGGGGCCCAGTACTTC. Translated: CASSLAGGPVGAQYF.